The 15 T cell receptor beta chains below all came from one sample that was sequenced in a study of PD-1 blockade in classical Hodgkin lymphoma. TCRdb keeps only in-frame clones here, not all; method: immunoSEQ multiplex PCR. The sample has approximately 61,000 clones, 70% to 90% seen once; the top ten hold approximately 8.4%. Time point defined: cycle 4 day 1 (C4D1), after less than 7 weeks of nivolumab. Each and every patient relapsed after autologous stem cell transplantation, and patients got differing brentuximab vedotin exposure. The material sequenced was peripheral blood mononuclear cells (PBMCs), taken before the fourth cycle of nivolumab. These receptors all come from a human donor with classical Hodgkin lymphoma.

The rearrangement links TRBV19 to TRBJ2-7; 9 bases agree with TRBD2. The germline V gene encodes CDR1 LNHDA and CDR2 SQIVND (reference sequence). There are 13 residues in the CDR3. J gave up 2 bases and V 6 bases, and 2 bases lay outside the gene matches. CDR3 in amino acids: CASRTSGTYEQYF. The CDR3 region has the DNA TGTGCCAGTAGGACTAGCGGTACCTACGAGCAGTACTTC. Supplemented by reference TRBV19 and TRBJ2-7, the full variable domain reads DGGITQSPKYLFRKEGQNVTLSCEQNLNHDAMYWYRQDPGQGLRLIYYSQIVNDFQKGDIAEGYSVSREKKESFPLTVTSAQKNPTAFYLCASRTSGTYEQYFGPGTRLTVT.

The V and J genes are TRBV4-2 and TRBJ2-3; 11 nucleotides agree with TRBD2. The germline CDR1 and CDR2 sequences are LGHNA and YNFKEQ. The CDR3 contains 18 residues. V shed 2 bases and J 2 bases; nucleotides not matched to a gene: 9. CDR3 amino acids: CASSQLAGGLTDTDTQYF. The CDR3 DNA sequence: TGTGCCAGCAGCCAACTAGCGGGGGGCCTAACAGACACAGATACGCAGTATTTT.

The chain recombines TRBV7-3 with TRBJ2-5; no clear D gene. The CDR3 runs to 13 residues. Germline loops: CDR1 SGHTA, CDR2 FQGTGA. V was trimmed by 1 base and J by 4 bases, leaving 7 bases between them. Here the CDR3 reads CASSLSLGETQYF. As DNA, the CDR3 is TGTGCCAGCAGCTTAAGCCTCGGAGAGACCCAGTACTTC.

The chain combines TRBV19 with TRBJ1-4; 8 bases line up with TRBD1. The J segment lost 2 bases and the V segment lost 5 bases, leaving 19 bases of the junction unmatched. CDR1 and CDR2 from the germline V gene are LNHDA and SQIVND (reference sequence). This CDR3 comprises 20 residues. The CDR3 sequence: CASSGDVTGGRSRTNEKLFF. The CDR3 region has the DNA TGTGCCAGTAGTGGGGATGTTACAGGGGGTCGATCGCGGACTAATGAAAAACTGTTTTTT.

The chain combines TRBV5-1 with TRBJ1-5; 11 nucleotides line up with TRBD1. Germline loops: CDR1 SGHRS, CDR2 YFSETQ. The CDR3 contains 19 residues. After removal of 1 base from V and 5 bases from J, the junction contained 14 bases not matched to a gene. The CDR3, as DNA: TGCGCCAGCAGCTTGAAATATTTACCAGGACAGGGGGCGGATCAGCCCCAGCATTTT. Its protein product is CASSLKYLPGQGADQPQHF.

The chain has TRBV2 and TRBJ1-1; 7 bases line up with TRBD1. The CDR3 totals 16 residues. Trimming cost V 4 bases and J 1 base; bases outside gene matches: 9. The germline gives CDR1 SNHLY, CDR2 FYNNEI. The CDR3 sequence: CASSGSLQGKNTEAFF. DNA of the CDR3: TGTGCCAGCAGTGGTTCCCTACAGGGGAAGAACACTGAAGCTTTCTTT.

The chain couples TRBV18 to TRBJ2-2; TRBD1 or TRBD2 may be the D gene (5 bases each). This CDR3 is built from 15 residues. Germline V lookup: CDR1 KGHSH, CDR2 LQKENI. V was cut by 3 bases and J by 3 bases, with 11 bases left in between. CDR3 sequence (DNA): TGTGCCAGCTCACCTTTGAGAGGGGACACCGGGGAGCTGTTTTTT. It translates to CASSPLRGDTGELFF. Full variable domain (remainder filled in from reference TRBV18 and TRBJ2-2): NAGVMQNPRHLVRRRGQEARLRCSPMKGHSHVYWYRQLPEEGLKFMVYLQKENIIDESGMPKERFSAEFPKEGPSILRIQQVVRGDSAAYFCASSPLRGDTGELFFGEGSRLTVL.

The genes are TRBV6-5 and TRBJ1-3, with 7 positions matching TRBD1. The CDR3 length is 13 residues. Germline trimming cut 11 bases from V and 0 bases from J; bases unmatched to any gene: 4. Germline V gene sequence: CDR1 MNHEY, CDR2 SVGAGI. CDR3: CASGGNSGNTIYF. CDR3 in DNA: TGTGCCTCAGGGGGAAACTCTGGAAACACCATATATTTT.

Written as DNA, the CDR3 is TGTGCCAGCAGTTTGGGGGTTGTTCGGGACACTGAAGCTTTCTTT. Encoded protein: CASSLGVVRDTEAFF. The chain combines TRBV6-6 with TRBJ1-1, with D possibly TRBD1 on 5 matching bases. Germline loops: CDR1 MNHNY, CDR2 SVGAGI (reference sequence). The CDR3 consists of 15 residues. The V and J ends lost 4 bases and 3 bases respectively, with 15 bases between them.

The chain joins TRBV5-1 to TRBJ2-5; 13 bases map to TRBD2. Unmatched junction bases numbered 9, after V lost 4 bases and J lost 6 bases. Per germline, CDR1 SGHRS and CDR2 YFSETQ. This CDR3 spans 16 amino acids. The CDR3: CASSALGLAGPKTQYF. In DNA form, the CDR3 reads TGCGCCAGCAGCGCCCTGGGACTAGCGGGGCCTAAGACCCAGTACTTC. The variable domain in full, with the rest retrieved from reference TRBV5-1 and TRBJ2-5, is KAGVTQTPRYLIKTRGQQVTLSCSPISGHRSVSWYQQTPGQGLQFLFEYFSETQRNKGNFPGRFSGRQFSNSRSEMNVSTLELGDSALYLCASSALGLAGPKTQYFGPGTRLLVL.

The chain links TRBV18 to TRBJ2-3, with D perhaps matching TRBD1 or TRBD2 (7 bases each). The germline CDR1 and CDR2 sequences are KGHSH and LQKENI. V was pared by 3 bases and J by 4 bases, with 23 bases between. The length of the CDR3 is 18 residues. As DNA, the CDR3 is TGTGCCAGCTCACCTACAGGATCGGGCCAGGGGGGGCCAGATACGCAGTATTTT. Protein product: CASSPTGSGQGGPDTQYF.

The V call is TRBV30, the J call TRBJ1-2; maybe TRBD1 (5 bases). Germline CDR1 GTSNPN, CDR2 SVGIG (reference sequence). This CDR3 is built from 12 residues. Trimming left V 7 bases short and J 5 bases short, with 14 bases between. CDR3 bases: TGTGCCTACGCCCAGGGAGGTTATGGCTACACCTTC. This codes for CAYAQGGYGYTF.

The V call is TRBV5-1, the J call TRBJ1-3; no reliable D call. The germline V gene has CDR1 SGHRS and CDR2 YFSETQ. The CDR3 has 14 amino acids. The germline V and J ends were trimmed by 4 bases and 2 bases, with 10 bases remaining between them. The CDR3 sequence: CASSLGMPGNTIYF. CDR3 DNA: TGCGCCAGCAGCCTCGGGATGCCTGGAAACACCATATATTTT.

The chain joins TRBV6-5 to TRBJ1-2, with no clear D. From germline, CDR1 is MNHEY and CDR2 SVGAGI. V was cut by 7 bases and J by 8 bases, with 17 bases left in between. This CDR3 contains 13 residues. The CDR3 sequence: CASTLDGNGGYTF. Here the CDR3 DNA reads TGTGCCAGCACCCTAGACGGGAACGGAGGCTACACCTTC.

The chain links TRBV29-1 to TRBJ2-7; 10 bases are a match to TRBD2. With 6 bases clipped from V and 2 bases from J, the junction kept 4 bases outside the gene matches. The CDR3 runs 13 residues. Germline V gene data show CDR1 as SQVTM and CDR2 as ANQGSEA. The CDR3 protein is CSVKRGGAYEQYF. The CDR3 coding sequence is TGCAGCGTAAAGCGGGGGGGGGCCTACGAGCAGTACTTC.